This T cell receptor (beta chain) was recorded in a study of T cell repertoires in cytomegalovirus infection. Study overall: Indicated by public TCR beta signatures were CMV infection and matching HLA type. The study's findings and limits: CMV-specific TCR beta clonotypes restricted by HLA-C were the ones dominating the ex vivo response. CMV carriers with the relevant HLA were identified by cumulative public TCR beta family frequency.

Germline V gene data show CDR1 as MDHEN and CDR2 as SYDVKM. Between the trimmed V and J ends, which lost 4 bases and 1 base, there was a span of 5 bases. This CDR3 has 14 amino acids. As for this clonotype: The antigen remains unidentified.

Each CDR3 protein gets one entry after TCRdb re-called the reads with MiXCR. The repertoire has around 280,000 distinct CDR3 sequences, roughly an eighth of them found once; the top ten carry around 9.5%. The sample was PBMCs. The genes are TRBV28 and TRBJ2-6; the D is unclear. The sequence derives from a human donor in good health (CMV status not recorded). Some clones in this sample may be carry-over from other donors' samples. The chain's CDR3 is CASSWSSGANVLTF. DNA of the CDR3: TGTGCCAGCAGTTGGTCTTCTGGGGCCAACGTCCTGACTTTC. Variable domain in full (rest from reference TRBV28 and TRBJ2-6): DVKVTQSSRYLVKRTGEKVFLECVQDMDHENMFWYRQDPGLGLRLIYFSYDVKMKEKGDIPEGYSVSREKKERFSLILESASTNQTSMYLCASSWSSGANVLTFGAGSRLTVL.